Below are 20 T cell receptor beta chains sequenced from a single sample in a study of CXCR3-negative and CXCR3-positive naive CD8 T cells. The authors prepared UMI-labeled TRB cDNA libraries by 5' RACE. TCRdb reprocessed the 5' RACE reads and stores each CDR3 protein as one record, lacking DNA. Here the sample table reports roughly 7,500 distinct CDR3 sequences. Sequenced sample: naive CXCR3- CD8+ T cells from blood. Regarding subset: CD45RO-CCR7+CD27+CD95- naive CD8+ T cells lacking CXCR3 (TNR3-). These TCRs come from a human donor in good health. Some clones in this sample may be carry-over from other donors' samples.

This chain connects TRBV6-5 to TRBJ2-7; TCRdb calls TRBD1, which cannot be checked without DNA. This CDR3 region has 13 residues. From germline, CDR1 is MNHEY and CDR2 SVGAGI. The CDR3: CASSYRDSYEQYF.

This clonotype is medium-sized by frequency. This rearrangement joins TRBV29-1 to TRBJ1-2; the D call of TRBD1 rests on TCRdb alone, since no DNA is present to check it. Germline V CDR1 and CDR2: SQVTM, ANQGSEA. The CDR3 sequence is 11 residues long. The CDR3 here is CSVIDSHGYTF.

Measured by frequency, this clonotype is medium-sized. The chain uses TRBV29-1 and TRBJ1-1; TCRdb indicates TRBD1, and absent DNA this call remains unverified. The V gene's germline CDR1 is SQVTM and CDR2 ANQGSEA. CDR3 length equals 13 residues. The CDR3 reads CSVGHGTGGEAFF.

The chain carries TRBV29-1 and TRBJ1-2. CDR3 length equals 13 residues. Germline V lookup: CDR1 SQVTM, CDR2 ANQGSEA. This chain's CDR3 is CSVESRASYGYTF.

V usage is TRBV29-1 and J usage is TRBJ2-3; lacking DNA, the TRBD1 call made by TCRdb goes unchecked. Germline CDR1 and CDR2: SQVTM and ANQGSEA. The CDR3 contains 15 residues. The CDR3 is CSVEVGRDWIDTQYF.

This clonotype ranks as medium-sized (0.01 to 0.1%) in terms of frequency. The rearrangement joins TRBV13 to TRBJ2-2; TCRdb calls TRBD1, which cannot be checked without DNA. Per germline, CDR1 PRHDT and CDR2 FYEKMQ (reference sequence). The CDR3 contains 16 residues. The CDR3: CASSTRTTGKAGELFF.

The CDR3 spells CASSYSPTDTYEQYF. This chain joins TRBV6-6 and TRBJ2-7; absent DNA, TCRdb's TRBD1 call cannot be checked. CDR3 length: 15 amino acids. Germline CDR1 and CDR2: MNHNY and SVGAGI (reference sequence).

The rearrangement uses TRBV29-1 and TRBJ2-3; TCRdb selects TRBD2, and the lack of DNA leaves this call unchecked. The CDR3 runs 14 residues. The germline V gene has CDR1 SQVTM and CDR2 ANQGSEA. CDR3 region: CSGGLAESTDTQYF.

According to its frequency, this clonotype is medium-sized (0.01 to 0.1%). This sequence joins TRBV3-1 and TRBJ2-7. Germline CDR1 reads LGHDT; CDR2 reads YNNKEL (reference sequence). The CDR3 extends over 14 amino acids. The CDR3 here is CASSQDLGSYEQYF.

The chain has TRBV5-1 and TRBJ1-1; TCRdb outputs TRBD1, but without DNA this stays unchecked. This CDR3 spans 17 amino acids. The V gene's germline CDR1 is SGHRS and CDR2 YFSETQ. Here the CDR3 reads CASSLGQGAPLNTEAFF.

This clonotype is deemed medium-sized (0.01 to 0.1%) by its frequency. This chain connects TRBV28 to TRBJ2-5; the TRBD1 assignment by TCRdb is unverifiable without DNA. Germline V CDR1 and CDR2: MDHEN, SYDVKM. CDR3 length: 15 residues. This CDR3 is CASSLVGAHGETQYF.

V gene TRBV29-1 combines with J gene TRBJ2-7; absent DNA, TCRdb's TRBD2 call cannot be checked. The length of the CDR3 is 16 residues. Germline V gene sequence: CDR1 SQVTM, CDR2 ANQGSEA. The CDR3 reads CSVESGTSGRAYEQYF.

V usage is TRBV20-1 and J usage is TRBJ1-4; TCRdb picks TRBD1, but there is no DNA to check that call. Germline V gene data show CDR1 as DFQATT and CDR2 as SNEGSKA (reference sequence). This CDR3 contains 15 residues. The CDR3 is CSAHFRDRGNEKLFF.

The chain joins TRBV19 to TRBJ2-1; there is no DNA to check the TCRdb D call of TRBD2. CDR3 length equals 15 residues. The germline V gene encodes CDR1 LNHDA and CDR2 SQIVND (reference sequence). CDR3 in amino acids: CASSVTSGTYNEQFF.

This clonotype counts as medium-sized (0.01 to 0.1%) by frequency. The chain joins TRBV7-6 to TRBJ2-7; TCRdb picks TRBD2, but there is no DNA to check that call. CDR3 length: 16 amino acids. CDR1 is SGHVS and CDR2 is FNYEAQ in the germline V gene. The CDR3 sequence is CASSAYSGTISYEQYF.

Its frequency marks this clonotype as medium-sized. V is TRBV29-1 and J is TRBJ1-1; TCRdb reports TRBD1, a call that lacks DNA to check it against. The CDR3 is made up of 13 amino acids. Per the germline V gene, CDR1 is SQVTM and CDR2 is ANQGSEA. CDR3 protein: CSAQTGESTEAFF.

V and J are TRBV28 and TRBJ2-3. The CDR3 has 12 residues. Germline V gene sequence: CDR1 MDHEN, CDR2 SYDVKM. CDR3 amino acids: CASRQTTDTQYF.

The chain employs TRBV10-3 and TRBJ2-1; TCRdb reports TRBD2, a call that lacks DNA to check it against. Germline lookup yields CDR1 ENHRY and CDR2 SYGVKD. This CDR3 has 17 amino acids. This CDR3 is CAISEGNAGLAYNEQFF.

V and J are TRBV7-2 and TRBJ1-4; TCRdb proposes TRBD1, but this gene call is untestable without DNA. This CDR3 spans 15 amino acids. The germline V gene encodes CDR1 SGHTA and CDR2 FQGNSA. The CDR3 spells CASSEGLGGGEKLFF.

Considering frequency, this clonotype is medium-sized. The rearrangement uses TRBV20-1 and TRBJ2-1; with no DNA, the TCRdb D assignment of TRBD1 cannot be verified. The CDR3 contains 11 residues. Germline values: CDR1 DFQATT, CDR2 SNEGSKA (reference sequence). CDR3 protein: CSAPQGREQFF.